This TCR beta chain emerged from a study of blood T cells in healthy people across ages. Regarding the study as a whole: Possibly, changes in expanded clonotypes were confounded because donor CMV status was unknown.

The CDR3 sequence is 16 residues long. The J segment lost 8 bases and the V segment lost 5 bases, leaving 16 bases of the junction unmatched. The germline gives CDR1 SGDLS, CDR2 YYNGEE. With a J-beta primer mix and a sample-barcoded 5' primer, a second PCR ran 7 to 11 cycles. A single record per CDR3 protein comes from TCRdb applying MiXCR to the 5' RACE reads. The sample records about 830,000 distinct CDR3 sequences, approximately 59% being singletons. As for this clonotype: The antigen is unknown.

The V call is TRBV9, the J call TRBJ2-1; 7 bases are shared with TRBD2. Sample: blood. The clonotype comes from a man younger than 40 in good health. CDR3 loop: CASSHTSGLAVDEQFF. The CDR3 DNA follows: TGTGCCAGCAGTCACACCTCGGGGCTAGCGGTCGATGAGCAGTTCTTC.